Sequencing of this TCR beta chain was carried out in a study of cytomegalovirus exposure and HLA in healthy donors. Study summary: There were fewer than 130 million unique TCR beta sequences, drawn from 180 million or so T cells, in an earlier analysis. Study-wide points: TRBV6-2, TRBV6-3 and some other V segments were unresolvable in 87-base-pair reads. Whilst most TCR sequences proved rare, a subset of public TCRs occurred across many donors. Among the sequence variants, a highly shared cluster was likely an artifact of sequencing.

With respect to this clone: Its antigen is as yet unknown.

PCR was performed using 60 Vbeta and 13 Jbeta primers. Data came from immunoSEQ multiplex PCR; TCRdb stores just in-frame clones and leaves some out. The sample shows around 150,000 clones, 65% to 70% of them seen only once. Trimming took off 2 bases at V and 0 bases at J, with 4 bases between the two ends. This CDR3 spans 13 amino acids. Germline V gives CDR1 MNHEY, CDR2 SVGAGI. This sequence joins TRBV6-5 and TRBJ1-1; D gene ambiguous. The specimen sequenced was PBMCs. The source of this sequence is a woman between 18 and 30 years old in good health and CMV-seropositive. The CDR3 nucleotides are TGTGCCAGCAGTTACCGGGTGAACACTGAAGCTTTCTTT. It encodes CASSYRVNTEAFF.